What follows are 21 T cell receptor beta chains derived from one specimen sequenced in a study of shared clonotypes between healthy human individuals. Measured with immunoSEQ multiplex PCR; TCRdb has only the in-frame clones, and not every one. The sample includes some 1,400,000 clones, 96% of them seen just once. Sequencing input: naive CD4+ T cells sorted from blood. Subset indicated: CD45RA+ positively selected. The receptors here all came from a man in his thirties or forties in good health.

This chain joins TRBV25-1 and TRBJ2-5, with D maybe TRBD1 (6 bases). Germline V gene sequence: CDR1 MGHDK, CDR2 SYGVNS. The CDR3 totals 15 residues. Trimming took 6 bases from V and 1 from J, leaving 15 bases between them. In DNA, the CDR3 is TGTGCCAGCAGACTCACAGGGAACCCCCAAGAGACCCAGTACTTC. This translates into CASRLTGNPQETQYF. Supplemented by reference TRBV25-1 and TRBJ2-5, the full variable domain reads EADIYQTPRYLVIGTGKKITLECSQTMGHDKMYWYQQDPGMELHLIHYSYGVNSTEKGDLSSESTVSRIRTEHFPLTLESARPSHTSQYLCASRLTGNPQETQYFGPGTRLLVL.

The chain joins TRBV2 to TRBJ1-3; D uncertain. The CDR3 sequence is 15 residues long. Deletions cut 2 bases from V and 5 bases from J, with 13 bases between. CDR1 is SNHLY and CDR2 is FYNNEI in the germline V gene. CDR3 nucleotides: TGTGCCAGCAGTGAACGGTCAGGCTGGCGAAACACCATATATTTT. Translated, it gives CASSERSGWRNTIYF.

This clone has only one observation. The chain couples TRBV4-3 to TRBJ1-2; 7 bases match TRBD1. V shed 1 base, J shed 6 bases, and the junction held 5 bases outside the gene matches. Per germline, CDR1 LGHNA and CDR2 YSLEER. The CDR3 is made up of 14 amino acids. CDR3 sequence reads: CASSQVSGQNGYTF. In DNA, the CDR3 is TGCGCCAGCAGCCAAGTTTCGGGACAGAATGGCTACACCTTC.

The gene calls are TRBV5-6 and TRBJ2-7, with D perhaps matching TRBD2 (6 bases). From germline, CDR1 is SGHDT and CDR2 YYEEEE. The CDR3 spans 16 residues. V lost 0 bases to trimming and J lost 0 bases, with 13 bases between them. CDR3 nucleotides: TGTGCCAGCAGCTTGGCGGGACTTCCCCACTCCTACGAGCAGTACTTC. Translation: CASSLAGLPHSYEQYF.

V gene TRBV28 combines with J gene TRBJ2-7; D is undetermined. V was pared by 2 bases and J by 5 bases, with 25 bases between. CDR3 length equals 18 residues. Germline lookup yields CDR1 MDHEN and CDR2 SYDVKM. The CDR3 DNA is TGTGCCAGCAGTTTAACCGCCTTTTCCAAAGGGCTTGGGAACGAGCAGTACTTC. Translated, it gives CASSLTAFSKGLGNEQYF.

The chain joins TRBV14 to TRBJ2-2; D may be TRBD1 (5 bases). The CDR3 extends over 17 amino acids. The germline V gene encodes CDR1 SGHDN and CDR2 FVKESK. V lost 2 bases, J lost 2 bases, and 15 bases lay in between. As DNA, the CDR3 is TGTGCCAGCAGCCAAAGGACGGCAGGGTTTAACACCGGGGAGCTGTTTTTT. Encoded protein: CASSQRTAGFNTGELFF.

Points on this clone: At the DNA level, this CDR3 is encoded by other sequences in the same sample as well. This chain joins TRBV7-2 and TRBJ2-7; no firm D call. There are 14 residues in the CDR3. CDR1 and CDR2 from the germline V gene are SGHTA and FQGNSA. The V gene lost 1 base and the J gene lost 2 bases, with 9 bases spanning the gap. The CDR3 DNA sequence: TGTGCCAGCAGCTTAGTAGGTCAGACCTACGAGCAGTACTTC. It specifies CASSLVGQTYEQYF. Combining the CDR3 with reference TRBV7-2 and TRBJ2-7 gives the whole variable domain GAGVSQSPSNKVTEKGKDVELRCDPISGHTALYWYRQSLGQGLEFLIYFQGNSAPDKSGLPSDRFSAERTGGSVSTLTIQRTQQEDSAVYLCASSLVGQTYEQYFGPGTRLTVT.

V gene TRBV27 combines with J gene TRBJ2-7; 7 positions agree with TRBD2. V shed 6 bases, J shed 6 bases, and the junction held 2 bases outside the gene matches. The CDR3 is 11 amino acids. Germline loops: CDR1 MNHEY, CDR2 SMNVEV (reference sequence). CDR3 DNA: TGTGCCAGCAGGGGAGGGGCCGAGCAGTACTTC. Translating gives CASRGGAEQYF.

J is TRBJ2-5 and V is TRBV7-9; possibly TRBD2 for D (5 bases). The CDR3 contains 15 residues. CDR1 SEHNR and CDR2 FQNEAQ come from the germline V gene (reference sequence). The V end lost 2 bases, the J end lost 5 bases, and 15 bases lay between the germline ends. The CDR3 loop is CASSLFVTRGETQYF. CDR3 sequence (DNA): TGTGCCAGCAGCTTATTCGTGACAAGAGGGGAGACCCAGTACTTC.

CDR3 loop: CASSQSVLAGVDEQFF. DNA for the CDR3: TGTGCCAGCAGCCAAAGCGTACTAGCGGGAGTCGATGAGCAGTTCTTC. This sequence joins TRBV14 and TRBJ2-1; 11 positions agree with TRBD2. CDR1 and CDR2 from the germline V gene are SGHDN and FVKESK. The CDR3 totals 16 residues. V was pared by 2 bases and J by 8 bases, with 8 bases of the junction left unmatched. Looking up the rest from reference TRBV14 and TRBJ2-1 gives the full variable domain: EAGVTQFPSHSVIEKGQTVTLRCDPISGHDNLYWYRRVMGKEIKFLLHFVKESKQDESGMPNNRFLAERTGGTYSTLKVQPAELEDSGVYFCASSQSVLAGVDEQFFGPGTRLTVL.

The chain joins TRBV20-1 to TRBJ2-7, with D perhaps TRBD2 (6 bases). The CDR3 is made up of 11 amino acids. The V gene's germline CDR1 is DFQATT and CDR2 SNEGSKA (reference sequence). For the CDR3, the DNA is TGCAGCCTTAGCGGCACCTACGAGCAGTACTTC. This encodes CSLSGTYEQYF.

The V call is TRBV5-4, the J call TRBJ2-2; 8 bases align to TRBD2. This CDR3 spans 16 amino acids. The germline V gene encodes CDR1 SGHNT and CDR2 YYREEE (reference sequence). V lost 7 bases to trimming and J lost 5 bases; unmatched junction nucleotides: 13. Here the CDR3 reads CASGFHVGRDTGELFF. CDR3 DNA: TGTGCCAGCGGATTTCATGTCGGGAGGGATACCGGGGAGCTGTTTTTT.

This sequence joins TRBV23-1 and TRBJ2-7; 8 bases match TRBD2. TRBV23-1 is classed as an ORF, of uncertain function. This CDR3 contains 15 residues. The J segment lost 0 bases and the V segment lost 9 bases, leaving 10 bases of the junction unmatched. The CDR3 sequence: CASLILADFSYEQYF. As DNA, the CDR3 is TGCGCCAGTCTCATACTAGCGGACTTCTCCTACGAGCAGTACTTC.

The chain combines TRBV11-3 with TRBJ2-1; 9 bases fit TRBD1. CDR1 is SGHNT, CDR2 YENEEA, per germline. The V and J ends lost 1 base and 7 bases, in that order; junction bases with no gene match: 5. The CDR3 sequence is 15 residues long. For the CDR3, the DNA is TGTGCCAGCAGCTTAGGTTACGGGACAGGGAATGAGCAGTTCTTC. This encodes CASSLGYGTGNEQFF.

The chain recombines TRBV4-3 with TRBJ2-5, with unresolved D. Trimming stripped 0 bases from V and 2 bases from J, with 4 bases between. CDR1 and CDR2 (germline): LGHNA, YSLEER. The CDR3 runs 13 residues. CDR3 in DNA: TGCGCCAGCAGCCAAGACGTACAAGAGACCCAGTACTTC. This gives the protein CASSQDVQETQYF.

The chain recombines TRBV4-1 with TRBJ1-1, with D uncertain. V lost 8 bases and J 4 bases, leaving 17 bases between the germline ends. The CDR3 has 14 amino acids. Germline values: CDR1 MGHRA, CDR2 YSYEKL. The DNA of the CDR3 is TGCGCCAGCGTGGCTGTGAGGCCCGGCACTGAAGCTTTCTTT. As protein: CASVAVRPGTEAFF.

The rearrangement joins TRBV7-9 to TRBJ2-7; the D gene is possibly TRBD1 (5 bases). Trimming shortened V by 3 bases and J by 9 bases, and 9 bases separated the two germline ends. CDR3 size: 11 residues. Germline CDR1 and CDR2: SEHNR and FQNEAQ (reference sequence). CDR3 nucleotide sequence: TGTGCCAGCAGCTTTGGGGCCCGGCAGTACTTC. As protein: CASSFGARQYF.

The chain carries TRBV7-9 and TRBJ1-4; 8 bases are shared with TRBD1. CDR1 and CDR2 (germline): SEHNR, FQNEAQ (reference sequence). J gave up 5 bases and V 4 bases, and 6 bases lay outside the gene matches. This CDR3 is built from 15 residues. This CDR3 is CASSWGQAPNEKLFF. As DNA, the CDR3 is TGTGCCAGCAGCTGGGGACAGGCGCCGAATGAAAAACTGTTTTTT.

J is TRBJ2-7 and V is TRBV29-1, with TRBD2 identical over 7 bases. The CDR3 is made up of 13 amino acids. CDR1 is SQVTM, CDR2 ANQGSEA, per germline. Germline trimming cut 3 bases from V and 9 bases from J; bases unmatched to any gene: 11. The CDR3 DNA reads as TGCAGCGTTGATTTACTAGCCCCGGGGGGGCAGTACTTC. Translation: CSVDLLAPGGQYF.

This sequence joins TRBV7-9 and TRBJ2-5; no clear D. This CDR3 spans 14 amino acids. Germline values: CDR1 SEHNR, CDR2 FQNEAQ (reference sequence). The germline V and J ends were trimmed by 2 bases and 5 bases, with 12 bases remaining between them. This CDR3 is CASSLPGRRETQYF. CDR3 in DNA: TGTGCCAGCAGCTTACCCGGCAGACGGGAGACCCAGTACTTC. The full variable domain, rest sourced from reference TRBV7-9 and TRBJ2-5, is DTGVSQNPRHKITKRGQNVTFRCDPISEHNRLYWYRQTLGQGPEFLTYFQNEAQLEKSRLLSDRFSAERPKGSFSTLEIQRTEQGDSAMYLCASSLPGRRETQYFGPGTRLLVL.

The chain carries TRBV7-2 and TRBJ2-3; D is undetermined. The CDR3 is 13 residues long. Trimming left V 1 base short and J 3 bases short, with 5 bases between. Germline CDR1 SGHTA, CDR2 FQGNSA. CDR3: CASSLGWTDTQYF. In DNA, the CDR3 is TGTGCCAGCAGCTTAGGGTGGACAGATACGCAGTATTTT.